Described below is a single TCR beta chain sequence and its context. Antigen: not known. Use of 60 Vbeta and 13 Jbeta primers characterized the PCR. Assay used: immunoSEQ multiplex PCR; TCRdb lists only in-frame clones, some missing. The repertoire consists of 120,000 or so clones, with 74% occurring once and the leading ten covering approximately 6.4%. This specimen comes from a study of cytomegalovirus exposure and HLA in healthy donors. Study findings and constraints: Rates of TCR association differed by HLA locus in a later analysis, with DRB1 highest and HLA-C lowest. Presence/absence analyses assumed roughly uniform sequencing depth across donors, which may not hold. For most TCR sequences rarity was the rule, although some public TCRs occurred in many donors.

CDR3 size: 15 residues. V lost 0 bases and J lost 0, with 4 bases in between. In germline, CDR1 is SGHRS, CDR2 YFSETQ. The receptor was isolated from a woman aged 45-65 years in good health and CMV-seropositive. The sample comprised PBMCs. This chain links TRBV5-1 with TRBJ2-6; D unresolved. CDR3 coding DNA: TGCGCCAGCAGCTTGGAGAGCTCTGGGGCCAACGTCCTGACTTTC. Protein: CASSLESSGANVLTF.